Listed here are 21 T cell receptor beta chains from one sample, sequenced in a study of cytomegalovirus exposure and HLA in healthy donors. The PCR ran on 60 Vbeta and 13 Jbeta primers. The method was immunoSEQ multiplex PCR; TCRdb's version includes in-frame clones alone and lacks a portion of them. The sample has about 79,000 clones; around 71% are singletons. Sequencing was done on a sample of PBMCs. The receptors stem from a man in his fifties or sixties in good health and CMV-seronegative.

The chain recombines TRBV6-1 with TRBJ2-7; 10 bases are a match to TRBD1. The CDR3 loop spans 14 amino acids. Germline V gene lookup returns CDR1 MNHNS and CDR2 SASEGT. The ends lost 4 bases at V and 4 bases at J; junction bases unmatched: 4. CDR3 nucleotide sequence: TGTGCCAGCAGTGCGAGGACAGGGGGATACGAGCAGTACTTC. It specifies CASSARTGGYEQYF.

This clone was recorded a few times. The chain links TRBV28 to TRBJ2-7; TRBD2 matches at 8 bases. CDR1 is MDHEN, CDR2 SYDVKM, per germline. V was clipped by 5 bases and J by 4 bases; unmatched bases: 7. The CDR3 contains 14 residues. The CDR3 loop reads CASSLAGGGYEQYF. CDR3 nucleotides: TGTGCCAGCAGTCTTGCGGGAGGCGGGTACGAGCAGTACTTC.

This chain links TRBV6-5 with TRBJ1-3; TRBD1 matches at 10 bases. The CDR3 sequence is 15 residues long. J lost 8 bases, V lost 0 bases, and 4 bases had no gene match. Per the germline V gene, CDR1 is MNHEY and CDR2 is SVGAGI. The DNA for the CDR3 is TGTGCCAGCAGTTACTCGGGACAGGGGAGAGACACCATATATTTT. It is translated as CASSYSGQGRDTIYF.

This clone was found a few times. The rearrangement uses TRBV2 and TRBJ2-7; 9 positions agree with TRBD1. V lost 6 bases to trimming and J lost 3 bases; unmatched junction nucleotides: 9. The CDR3 extends over 15 amino acids. Germline CDR1 SNHLY, CDR2 FYNNEI. The chain's CDR3 is CASRGSGTGRYEQYF. The CDR3 DNA reads TGTGCCAGCAGGGGGTCCGGGACAGGGCGCTACGAGCAGTACTTC.

This clone was recorded a few times. The V call is TRBV5-1, the J call TRBJ1-3; no reliable D call. Germline V gene sequence: CDR1 SGHRS, CDR2 YFSETQ. The CDR3 runs 16 residues. The V gene lost 0 bases and the J gene lost 4 bases, with 14 bases spanning the gap. The CDR3 region is CASSLAGVLYGNTIYF. CDR3 nucleotides: TGCGCCAGCAGCTTGGCCGGAGTACTTTACGGAAACACCATATATTTT.

The chain uses TRBV18 and TRBJ1-3; D is unclear. The length of the CDR3 is 15 residues. The germline V gene encodes CDR1 KGHSH and CDR2 LQKENI. Trimming left V 3 bases short and J 0 bases short, with 9 bases between. CDR3 DNA sequence: TGTGCCAGCTCACCGGCGGGGAACTCTGGAAACACCATATATTTT. It encodes CASSPAGNSGNTIYF.

The V and J genes are TRBV2 and TRBJ2-7, with a possible D match to TRBD2 (5 bases). There are 14 residues in the CDR3. Germline V lookup: CDR1 SNHLY, CDR2 FYNNEI. Trimming stripped 6 bases from V and 0 bases from J, with 12 bases between. The CDR3 loop reads CASSALDYSYEQYF. CDR3 nucleotide sequence: TGTGCCAGCAGCGCTTTAGACTACTCCTACGAGCAGTACTTC.

The chain joins TRBV6-5 to TRBJ2-7, with 7 bases fitting TRBD1. V lost 5 bases and J lost 3; bases outside the gene matches: 4. Germline V gene data show CDR1 as MNHEY and CDR2 as SVGAGI. The CDR3 contains 13 residues. DNA of the CDR3: TGTGCCAGCAGTGGGAACAGGGGCTACGAGCAGTACTTC. Its protein product is CASSGNRGYEQYF.

The chain recombines TRBV6-6 with TRBJ2-7; 7 positions match TRBD2. V was pared by 9 bases and J by 2 bases, with 7 bases of the junction left unmatched. The CDR3 is 13 residues long. Germline V gene sequence: CDR1 MNHNY, CDR2 SVGAGI (reference sequence). For the CDR3, the DNA is TGTGCCAGTACTGTCGGGAGGACCTACGAGCAGTACTTC. This translates into CASTVGRTYEQYF.

This clone was observed a single time. The chain combines TRBV19 with TRBJ2-1, with D possibly being TRBD2 (5 bases). Germline CDR1 reads LNHDA; CDR2 reads SQIVND (reference sequence). Trimming stripped 9 bases from V and 1 base from J, with 10 bases between. CDR3 size: 13 residues. The CDR3 spells CASSTGSYNEQFF. In DNA, the CDR3 is TGTGCCAGCAGCACGGGGTCCTACAATGAGCAGTTCTTC.

J is TRBJ2-7 and V is TRBV6-5, with 9 bases aligning to TRBD2. V trimming: 7 bases; J trimming: 6 bases; junction bases outside the gene matches: 13. CDR1 and CDR2 from the germline V gene are MNHEY and SVGAGI. The CDR3 is made up of 15 amino acids. The chain's CDR3 is CASKRGGRVEAEQYF. The CDR3 DNA sequence: TGTGCCAGCAAACGAGGCGGGAGGGTAGAGGCCGAGCAGTACTTC.

This chain links TRBV6-5 with TRBJ1-5; no definite D call. The CDR3 loop spans 14 amino acids. The V gene lost 8 bases and the J gene lost 7 bases, with 18 bases spanning the gap. Germline lookup yields CDR1 MNHEY and CDR2 SVGAGI. The CDR3 DNA follows: TGTGCCAGCCCCCGACAATGGGCAGGACAGCCCCAGCATTTT. This translates into CASPRQWAGQPQHF.

This clone was found once. The rearrangement links TRBV10-1 to TRBJ1-1; 11 positions match TRBD1. The junction had 4 bases not matched to a gene; V was cut back by 10 bases and J by 0 bases. The V gene's germline CDR1 is WNHNN and CDR2 SYGVQD (reference sequence). The CDR3 is 14 residues long. CDR3 coding DNA: TGCGCCACGGGACAGGGGGTTGTGAACACTGAAGCTTTCTTT. Its translation: CATGQGVVNTEAFF.

This clone was seen more than once but under ten times. This chain links TRBV18 with TRBJ2-5, with D uncertain. V gave up 8 bases and J gave up 1 base, with 14 bases separating them. CDR3 length equals 14 residues. Germline loops: CDR1 KGHSH, CDR2 LQKENI. The CDR3 protein is CASLEAPSQETQYF. The DNA for the CDR3 is TGTGCCAGCCTAGAAGCACCCAGCCAAGAGACCCAGTACTTC.

This clone was counted between two and nine times. The chain recombines TRBV6-5 with TRBJ2-5, with 7 bases lining up with TRBD1. The CDR3 has 15 residues. Unmatched junction bases numbered 9, after V lost 6 bases and J lost 2 bases. From germline, CDR1 is MNHEY and CDR2 SVGAGI. This CDR3 reads CASRSPGQLQETQYF. The CDR3 DNA is TGTGCCAGCAGGTCTCCGGGACAGTTACAAGAGACCCAGTACTTC.

The chain joins TRBV5-1 to TRBJ2-2; D unclear. Trimming removed 0 bases at V and 3 bases at J, with 12 bases between. Germline loops: CDR1 SGHRS, CDR2 YFSETQ. The CDR3 is made up of 16 amino acids. The DNA of the CDR3 is TGCGCCAGCAGCTTGGCGGCTAGATTCCACACCGGGGAGCTGTTTTTT. Residues: CASSLAARFHTGELFF.

The chain joins TRBV9 to TRBJ2-5, with 7 bases lining up with TRBD1. J was trimmed by 5 bases and V by 4 bases; bases with no gene match: 2. Germline CDR1 reads SGDLS; CDR2 reads YYNGEE. The CDR3 has 12 amino acids. CDR3 coding DNA: TGTGCCAGCAGCAGCAGGGGGGAGACCCAGTACTTC. Translated, it gives CASSSRGETQYF.

The chain combines TRBV6-1 with TRBJ1-1; D ambiguous. Trimming cost V 6 bases and J 9 bases, with 20 bases left between them. The CDR3 runs to 14 residues. Germline V gene lookup returns CDR1 MNHNS and CDR2 SASEGT. Here the CDR3 DNA reads TGTGCCAGCAGCGCAGCGCGTGGTGCGGTAAAAGCTTTCTTT. It yields the protein CASSAARGAVKAFF.

This clone was seen a handful of times. CDR3 residues: CASSFTPEEQPQHF. CDR3 nucleotides: TGCGCCAGCAGCTTTACACCGGAGGAACAGCCCCAGCATTTT. This chain connects TRBV5-1 to TRBJ1-5, with D hard to call. Germline CDR1 is SGHRS and CDR2 is YFSETQ. Trimming took 2 bases from V and 7 from J, leaving 13 bases between them. The CDR3 length is 14 residues.

The V gene is TRBV4-3, the J gene TRBJ2-7, with D possibly being TRBD1 (5 bases). The length of the CDR3 is 16 residues. Trimming took off 3 bases at V and 1 base at J, with 16 bases between the two ends. Germline-derived CDR1 and CDR2 are LGHNA and YSLEER. Here the CDR3 reads CASSQGAKPGSYEQYF. The CDR3 nucleotides are TGCGCCAGCAGCCAGGGCGCTAAACCAGGGTCCTACGAGCAGTACTTC.

This clone was recorded once. The rearrangement uses TRBV25-1 and TRBJ2-7, with 11 bases that match TRBD1. The V and J ends lost 1 base and 6 bases, in that order; junction bases with no gene match: 5. The CDR3 length is 15 residues. Germline CDR1 MGHDK, CDR2 SYGVNS. The CDR3 is CASSEWGQGVGEQYF. The CDR3 DNA sequence: TGTGCCAGCAGTGAATGGGGACAGGGGGTGGGCGAGCAGTACTTC.